A single sample gave rise to the 17 T cell receptor beta chains below, sequenced in a study of blood T cell repertoires in COVID-19. TCRdb's copy holds only in-frame clones and misses some; the assay was immunoSEQ multiplex PCR. The sample records more than 250,000 clones, more than 85% being singletons. Material: peripheral blood. Receptors originate from a man between 18 and 29 years old with active or convalescent COVID-19.

V is TRBV5-1 and J is TRBJ2-7; a possible D gene is TRBD2 (7 bases). Germline V CDR1 and CDR2: SGHRS, YFSETQ. The V and J ends lost 3 bases and 0 bases respectively, with 16 bases between them. The length of the CDR3 is 16 residues. CDR3 residues: CASSWGGSMNSYEQYF. Here the CDR3 DNA reads TGCGCCAGCAGCTGGGGGGGCTCGATGAACTCCTACGAGCAGTACTTC.

The genes are TRBV5-1 and TRBJ1-6; 9 bases are shared with TRBD1. The germline V gene has CDR1 SGHRS and CDR2 YFSETQ. Trimming cost V 1 base and J 9 bases; bases outside gene matches: 8. This CDR3 comprises 16 residues. CDR3 nucleotide sequence: TGCGCCAGCAGCTTGAATCCGGGACAGGGTGGTTCACCCCTCCACTTT. Its protein product is CASSLNPGQGGSPLHF.

This chain uses TRBV29-1 with TRBJ1-1, with a tentative D call TRBD1 (6 bases). The germline gives CDR1 SQVTM, CDR2 ANQGSEA. The CDR3 contains 12 residues. Trimming took 0 bases from V and 8 from J, leaving 10 bases between them. The CDR3 here is CSVEETQGEAFF. The CDR3 DNA follows: TGCAGCGTTGAAGAAACTCAGGGGGAAGCTTTCTTT.

The chain is built from TRBV5-1 and TRBJ2-7; 11 bases are a match to TRBD1. CDR3 length equals 16 residues. CDR1 is SGHRS and CDR2 is YFSETQ in the germline V gene. Losses at the gene ends were 4 bases for V and 2 bases for J; bases not matched to a gene: 8. The chain's CDR3 is CASSGGWGQGAYEQYF. The CDR3 nucleotides are TGCGCCAGCAGCGGGGGATGGGGACAGGGGGCCTACGAGCAGTACTTC.

The rearrangement joins TRBV3-1 (or the pseudogene TRBV3-2) to TRBJ2-6; 8 bases match TRBD1. V lost 4 bases and J lost 0; bases outside the gene matches: 8. The CDR3 totals 18 residues. The germline gives CDR1 LGHDT, CDR2 YNNKEL (reference sequence). DNA of the CDR3: TGTGCCAGCAGCCGTGCCGGGACAGGTGTCTCTGGGGCCAACGTCCTGACTTTC. It encodes CASSRAGTGVSGANVLTF.

The chain combines TRBV28 with TRBJ1-5; D ambiguous. This CDR3 is 16 amino acids long. Germline V gene data show CDR1 as MDHEN and CDR2 as SYDVKM. The ends were cut back, 5 bases at V and 9 bases at J, with 23 bases in the middle. The chain's CDR3 is CASSRPRVAELLPQHF. CDR3 sequence (DNA): TGTGCCAGCAGTCGGCCCCGGGTGGCTGAGTTGTTGCCCCAGCATTTT.

The J gene is TRBJ2-2, the V gene TRBV6-1; D is ambiguous. There are 14 residues in the CDR3. V lost 2 bases, J lost 4 bases, and 8 bases lay in between. Per the germline V gene, CDR1 is MNHNS and CDR2 is SASEGT. For the CDR3, the DNA is TGTGCCAGCAGTGAAATCCTCGGCACCGGGGAGCTGTTTTTT. It specifies CASSEILGTGELFF.

This sequence joins TRBV19 and TRBJ1-2, with D hard to call. Trimming removed 1 base at V and 0 bases at J, with 6 bases between. The CDR3 length is 14 residues. The germline gives CDR1 LNHDA, CDR2 SQIVND (reference sequence). The CDR3: CASSIATANYGYTF. The DNA of the CDR3 is TGTGCCAGTAGTATAGCAACAGCTAACTATGGCTACACCTTC.

V is TRBV5-1 and J is TRBJ2-1; D uncertain. In germline, CDR1 is SGHRS, CDR2 YFSETQ. Deletions cut 2 bases from V and 5 bases from J, with 8 bases between. The CDR3 consists of 13 residues. CDR3 protein: CASSFDWNNEQFF. The CDR3 region has the DNA TGCGCCAGCAGCTTTGACTGGAACAATGAGCAGTTCTTC.

The gene calls are TRBV6-6 and TRBJ2-3; D not resolved. The germline CDR1 and CDR2 sequences are MNHNY and SVGAGI (reference sequence). Trimming left V 10 bases short and J 1 base short, with 12 bases between. This CDR3 contains 13 residues. Written as DNA, the CDR3 is TGTGCCACACGAGTTGTCGGCACAGATACGCAGTATTTT. Protein: CATRVVGTDTQYF.

The J gene is TRBJ1-1, the V gene TRBV30; 9 nucleotides align to TRBD1. Trimming cost V 2 bases and J 4 bases; bases outside gene matches: 8. The germline V gene encodes CDR1 GTSNPN and CDR2 SVGIG (reference sequence). The CDR3 runs to 15 residues. CDR3 sequence: CAWSSGTGSGTEAFF. CDR3 bases: TGTGCCTGGAGTTCAGGGACAGGGTCAGGCACTGAAGCTTTCTTT. The complete variable domain, with remaining parts taken from reference TRBV30 and TRBJ1-1, reads SQTIHQWPATLVQPVGSPLSLECTVEGTSNPNLYWYRQAAGRGLQLLFYSVGIGQISSEVPQNLSASRPQDRQFILSSKKLLLSDSGFYLCAWSSGTGSGTEAFFGQGTRLTVV.

This chain joins TRBV7-2 and TRBJ2-7; D is ambiguous. With 5 bases removed from V and 6 bases from J, the gap between germline ends came to 14 bases. This CDR3 spans 13 amino acids. Germline assignment: CDR1 SGHTA and CDR2 FQGNSA. The CDR3 region has the DNA TGTGCCAGCAGCCCCGAACGCGCCGCCGAGCAGTACTTC. Protein: CASSPERAAEQYF.

In this sample, this clone turned up once. V gene TRBV27 combines with J gene TRBJ1-3; D is unclear. Trimming took 3 bases from V and 0 from J, leaving 6 bases between them. This CDR3 contains 14 residues. Germline V CDR1 and CDR2: MNHEY, SMNVEV (reference sequence). In nucleotides, the CDR3 is TGTGCCAGCAGTTTGCGAGGCTCTGGAAACACCATATATTTT. This codes for CASSLRGSGNTIYF.

The chain is built from TRBV29-1 and TRBJ1-1; D might be TRBD1 (5 bases). The V gene lost 4 bases and the J gene lost 1 base, with 16 bases spanning the gap. CDR1 SQVTM and CDR2 ANQGSEA come from the germline V gene. CDR3 size: 15 residues. In DNA, the CDR3 is TGCAGCGTTGGGGACCCCGGAGGGAGGAACACTGAAGCTTTCTTT. Translation gives CSVGDPGGRNTEAFF.

Written as DNA, the CDR3 is TGCGCCAGCAGCTTTAACGGGATGGGGAATGAGCAGTTCTTC. It yields the protein CASSFNGMGNEQFF. The rearrangement joins TRBV5-1 to TRBJ2-1, with D tentatively TRBD2 (5 bases). V was cut by 2 bases and J by 7 bases, with 13 bases left in between. CDR3 size: 14 residues. From germline, CDR1 is SGHRS and CDR2 YFSETQ.

The CDR3 coding sequence is TGTGCCAGCAGCTTAGAGTTTGCGCGCTCTGGGGCCAACGTCCTGACTTTC. Residues: CASSLEFARSGANVLTF. The genes are TRBV7-2 and TRBJ2-6; D uncertain. The CDR3 totals 17 residues. Trimming took 1 base from V and 0 from J, leaving 10 bases between them. Germline V gene data show CDR1 as SGHTA and CDR2 as FQGNSA.

The CDR3 DNA is TGTGCCAGCAGTTACTTCGCGGGACAGAATTCACCCCTCCACTTT. Amino acids: CASSYFAGQNSPLHF. The V and J genes are TRBV6-5 and TRBJ1-6; TRBD1 matches at 7 bases. This CDR3 is 15 amino acids long. Losses at the gene ends were 1 base for V and 7 bases for J; bases not matched to a gene: 4. Germline V CDR1 and CDR2: MNHEY, SVGAGI.